This TCR beta chain was documented in a study of blood T cell repertoires in COVID-19. Study as a whole: Donors in the United States, Italy and Spain gave samples during acute or convalescent COVID-19. Sources were T cells, B-cell-depleted T cells, or PBMCs; the material itself was cDNA or gDNA.

Source study methods: Reference gene primer amplification in the assay estimated nucleated cell counts. Generated by immunoSEQ multiplex PCR, the TCRdb table keeps only in-frame clones and is missing some. That table furnishes V, J and clone size, whereas the DNA furnished D and trimming. The table lists 360,000 or so clones, 90% of them singletons, with around 6.3% in the top ten. With 3 bases clipped from V and 7 bases from J, the junction kept 6 bases outside the gene matches. The germline V gene has CDR1 LGHDT and CDR2 YNNKEL (reference sequence). The CDR3 contains 13 residues. The TCR originated in a man younger than 35 with active or convalescent COVID-19. Sequenced input: peripheral blood. The J gene is TRBJ2-7, the V gene TRBV3-1 (or the pseudogene TRBV3-2), with TRBD2 matching over 7 bases. The CDR3 is CASSHNYGREQYF. In nucleotides, the CDR3 is TGTGCCAGCAGCCACAATTACGGGAGGGAGCAGTACTTC.